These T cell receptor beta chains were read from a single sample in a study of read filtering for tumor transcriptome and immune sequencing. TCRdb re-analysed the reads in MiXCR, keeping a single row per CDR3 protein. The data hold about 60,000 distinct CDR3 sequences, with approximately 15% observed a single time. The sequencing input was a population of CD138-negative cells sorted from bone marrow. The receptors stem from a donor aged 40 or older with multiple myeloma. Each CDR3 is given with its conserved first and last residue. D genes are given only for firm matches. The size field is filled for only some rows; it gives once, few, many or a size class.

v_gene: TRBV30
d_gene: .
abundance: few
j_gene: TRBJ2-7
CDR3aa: CAWSPPGPWDEQYF
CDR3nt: TGTGCCTGGAGTCCCCCGGGACCGTGGGACGAGCAGTACTTC

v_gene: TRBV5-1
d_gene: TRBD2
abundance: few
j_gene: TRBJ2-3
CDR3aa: CASSPGLAGRTDTQYF
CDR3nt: TGCGCCAGCAGCCCGGGCCTAGCGGGGCGCACAGATACGCAGTATTTT

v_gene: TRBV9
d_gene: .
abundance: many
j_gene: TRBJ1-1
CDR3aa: CASSADGGSRPEAFF
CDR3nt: TGTGCCAGCAGCGCCGATGGGGGGTCCCGCCCTGAAGCTTTCTTT

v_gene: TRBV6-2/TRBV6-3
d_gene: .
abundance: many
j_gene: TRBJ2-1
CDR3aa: CATRGLVGNEQFF
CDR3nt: TGTGCCACCAGGGGTCTGGTAGGGAATGAGCAGTTCTTC

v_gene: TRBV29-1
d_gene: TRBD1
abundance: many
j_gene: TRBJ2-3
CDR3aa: CSVGTGLF
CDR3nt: TGCAGCGTTGGGACAGGGCTTTTT

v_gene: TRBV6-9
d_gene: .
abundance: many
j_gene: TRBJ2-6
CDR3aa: CASSPVGGPSGANVLTF
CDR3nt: TGTGCCAGCAGTCCCGTGGGGGGGCCCTCTGGGGCCAACGTCCTGACTTTC

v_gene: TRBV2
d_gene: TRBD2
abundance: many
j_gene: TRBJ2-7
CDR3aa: CASREGAGESYEQYF
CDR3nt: TGTGCCAGCAGAGAAGGCGCGGGAGAAAGCTACGAGCAGTACTTC

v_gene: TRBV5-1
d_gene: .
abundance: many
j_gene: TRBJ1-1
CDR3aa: CASSLLGTEAFF
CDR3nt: TGCGCCAGCAGCCTTTTGGGCACTGAAGCTTTCTTT

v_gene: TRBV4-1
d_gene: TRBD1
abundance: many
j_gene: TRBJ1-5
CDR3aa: CASSPSDRGGQPQHF
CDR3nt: TGCGCCAGCAGCCCTTCTGACAGGGGAGGTCAGCCCCAGCATTTT

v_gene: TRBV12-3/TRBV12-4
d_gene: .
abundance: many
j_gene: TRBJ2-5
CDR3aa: CASRLQGSEAQYF
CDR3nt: TGTGCCAGCAGGCTACAGGGATCGGAGGCCCAGTACTTC

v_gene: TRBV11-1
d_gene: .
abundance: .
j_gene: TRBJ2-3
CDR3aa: CASSRTGTPVTDTQYF
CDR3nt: TGTGCCAGCAGTCGTACCGGGACCCCTGTCACAGATACGCAGTATTTT

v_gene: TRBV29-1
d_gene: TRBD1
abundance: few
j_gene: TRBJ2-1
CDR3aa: CSVEGTGEYNEQFF
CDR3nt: TGCAGCGTTGAAGGGACAGGTGAATACAATGAGCAGTTCTTC

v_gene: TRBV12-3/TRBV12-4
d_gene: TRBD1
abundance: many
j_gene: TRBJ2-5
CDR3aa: CASSKGQPQETQYF
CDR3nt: TGTGCCAGCAGTAAGGGACAGCCACAAGAGACCCAGTACTTC

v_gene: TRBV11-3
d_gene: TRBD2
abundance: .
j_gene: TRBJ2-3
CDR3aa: CASSFRTSGNTDTQYF
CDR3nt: TGTGCCAGCAGCTTCAGGACTAGCGGGAACACAGATACGCAGTATTTT

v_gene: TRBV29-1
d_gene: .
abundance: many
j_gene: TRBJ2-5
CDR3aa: CSVARNPQETQYF
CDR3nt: TGCAGCGTTGCACGGAACCCTCAAGAGACCCAGTACTTC

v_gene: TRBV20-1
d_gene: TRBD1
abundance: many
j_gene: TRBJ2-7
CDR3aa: CSARKQGAQEQYF
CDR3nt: TGCAGTGCTAGAAAACAGGGGGCGCAGGAGCAGTACTTC

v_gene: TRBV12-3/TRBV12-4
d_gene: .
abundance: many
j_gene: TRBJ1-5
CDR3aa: CASSPGTKNQPQHF
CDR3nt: TGTGCCAGCAGCCCCGGGACAAAGAATCAGCCCCAGCATTTT

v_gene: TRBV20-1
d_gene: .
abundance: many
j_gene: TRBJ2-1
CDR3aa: CSASGIPRNEQFF
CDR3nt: TGCAGTGCTAGCGGGATCCCACGCAATGAGCAGTTCTTC

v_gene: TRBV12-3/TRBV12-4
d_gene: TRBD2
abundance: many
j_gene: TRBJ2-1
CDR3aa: CASSSGLAGGEQFF
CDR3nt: TGTGCCAGCAGTTCCGGACTAGCGGGAGGTGAGCAGTTCTTC

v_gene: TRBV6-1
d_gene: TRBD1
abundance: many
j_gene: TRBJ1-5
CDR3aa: CASSETGQREPQHF
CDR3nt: TGTGCCAGCAGTGAAACGGGACAGCGAGAGCCCCAGCATTTT

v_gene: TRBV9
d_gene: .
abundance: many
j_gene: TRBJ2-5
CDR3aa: CASRDTLQETQYF
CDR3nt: TGTGCCAGCAGGGACACCTTACAGGAGACCCAGTACTTC

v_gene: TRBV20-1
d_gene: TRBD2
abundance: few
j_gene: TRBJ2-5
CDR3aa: CSARDRTSGLETQYF
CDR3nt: TGCAGTGCTAGAGATAGAACTAGCGGATTAGAGACCCAGTACTTC

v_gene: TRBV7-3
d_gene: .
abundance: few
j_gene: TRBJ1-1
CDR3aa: CASARDTSSEAFF
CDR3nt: TGTGCCAGCGCCCGGGACACGAGCTCTGAAGCTTTCTTT

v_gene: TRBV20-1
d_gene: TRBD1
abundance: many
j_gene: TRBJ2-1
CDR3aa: CSANLVPGQGSSYNEQFF
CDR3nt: TGCAGTGCTAACCTAGTCCCGGGACAGGGTAGCTCCTACAATGAGCAGTTCTTC

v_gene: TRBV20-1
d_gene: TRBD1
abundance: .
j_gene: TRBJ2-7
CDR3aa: CSAIRDRGNYEQYF
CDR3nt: TGCAGTGCTATACGGGACAGGGGAAATTACGAGCAGTACTTC

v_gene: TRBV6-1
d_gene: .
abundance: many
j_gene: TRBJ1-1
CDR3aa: CASSEAADTEAFF
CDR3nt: TGTGCCAGCAGTGAAGCAGCAGACACTGAAGCTTTCTTT